The rows below give T cell receptor beta chains drawn from one sample of a study of OX40 agonist ivuxolimab in advanced cancers. Method: immunoSEQ multiplex PCR; TCRdb's copy keeps in-frame clones and lacks some. The table has about 58,000 clones, roughly nine tenths seen once. This specimen consisted of CD4+ or CD8+ T cells sorted from blood, obtained in a trial of the OX40 agonist ivuxolimab. These TCRs come from an adult with an advanced solid tumor such as melanoma, head and neck, liver or kidney cancer. CDR3s include the opening cysteine and the closing phenylalanine or tryptophan. Each record gives: D gene, J gene, V gene, clone size, CDR3 protein, CDR3 DNA. The D gene is left open where the match is weak. Clone sizes are given selectively: once, few, many, or a class where the clone is expanded.

D gene: NA
J gene: TRBJ2-2
V gene: TRBV7-9
clone size: NA
CDR3 protein: CATRGGKNTGELFF
CDR3 DNA: TGTGCCACCAGGGGGGGAAAGAACACCGGGGAGCTGTTTTTT

D gene: TRBD1
J gene: TRBJ1-2
V gene: TRBV7-9
clone size: NA
CDR3 protein: CASRFGTGADGYTF
CDR3 DNA: TGTGCCAGCAGGTTCGGGACAGGGGCTGATGGCTACACCTTC

D gene: NA
J gene: TRBJ2-3
V gene: TRBV19
clone size: NA
CDR3 protein: CASSIPGSTDTQYF
CDR3 DNA: TGTGCCAGTAGTATTCCCGGAAGCACAGATACGCAGTATTTT

D gene: NA
J gene: TRBJ2-2
V gene: TRBV10-3
clone size: NA
CDR3 protein: CAISEKSGTGELFF
CDR3 DNA: TGTGCCATCAGTGAGAAGAGCGGGACCGGGGAGCTGTTTTTT

D gene: TRBD2
J gene: TRBJ2-1
V gene: TRBV9
clone size: NA
CDR3 protein: CASSGTSGNEQFF
CDR3 DNA: TGTGCCAGCAGCGGGACTAGCGGGAATGAGCAGTTCTTC

D gene: NA
J gene: TRBJ1-2
V gene: TRBV30
clone size: NA
CDR3 protein: CAWSFGLAYYGYTF
CDR3 DNA: TGTGCCTGGAGTTTTGGGTTAGCTTACTATGGCTACACCTTC

D gene: NA
J gene: TRBJ2-1
V gene: TRBV7-6
clone size: NA
CDR3 protein: CASSLGGRRGYNEQFF
CDR3 DNA: TGTGCCAGCAGCTTAGGGGGTAGGAGGGGTTACAATGAGCAGTTCTTC

D gene: NA
J gene: TRBJ2-1
V gene: TRBV7-8
clone size: few
CDR3 protein: CASSLETGIYEQFF
CDR3 DNA: TGTGCCAGCAGCTTAGAAACAGGGATCTATGAGCAGTTCTTC

D gene: TRBD1
J gene: TRBJ2-5
V gene: TRBV25-1
clone size: NA
CDR3 protein: CASRGQGSLVTQYF
CDR3 DNA: TGTGCCAGCAGAGGACAGGGCTCGCTTGTGACCCAGTACTTC

D gene: TRBD2
J gene: TRBJ2-7
V gene: TRBV28
clone size: NA
CDR3 protein: CASSFAGVNNEQYF
CDR3 DNA: TGTGCCAGCAGTTTTGCGGGGGTAAATAACGAGCAGTACTTC

D gene: TRBD2
J gene: TRBJ2-7
V gene: TRBV9
clone size: once
CDR3 protein: CASSVGLSGSDSEQYF
CDR3 DNA: TGTGCCAGCAGCGTAGGTCTTAGCGGGAGCGATAGCGAGCAGTACTTC

D gene: NA
J gene: TRBJ1-2
V gene: TRBV28
clone size: NA
CDR3 protein: CASSFGIGYTF
CDR3 DNA: TGTGCCAGCAGTTTCGGGATCGGCTACACCTTC

D gene: NA
J gene: TRBJ1-1
V gene: TRBV29-1
clone size: NA
CDR3 protein: CSVRPATEAFF
CDR3 DNA: TGCAGCGTTCGTCCGGCGACTGAAGCTTTCTTT

D gene: TRBD2
J gene: TRBJ2-7
V gene: TRBV5-6
clone size: NA
CDR3 protein: CASSLAGAQYEQYF
CDR3 DNA: TGTGCCAGCAGCCTAGCGGGGGCCCAATACGAGCAGTACTTC

D gene: NA
J gene: TRBJ2-1
V gene: TRBV19
clone size: NA
CDR3 protein: CASSIAGYNEQFF
CDR3 DNA: TGTGCCAGTAGTATAGCCGGATACAATGAGCAGTTCTTC

D gene: TRBD2
J gene: TRBJ2-7
V gene: TRBV11-1
clone size: NA
CDR3 protein: CASSFGAGVAYEQYF
CDR3 DNA: TGTGCCAGCAGCTTCGGGGCGGGAGTGGCCTACGAGCAGTACTTC

D gene: TRBD1
J gene: TRBJ2-7
V gene: TRBV5-5
clone size: NA
CDR3 protein: CASSLGGTGGYEQYF
CDR3 DNA: TGTGCCAGCAGCTTGGGCGGGACAGGGGGCTACGAGCAGTACTTC

D gene: NA
J gene: TRBJ2-7
V gene: TRBV28
clone size: NA
CDR3 protein: CASRVGGTYEQYF
CDR3 DNA: TGTGCCAGCAGAGTTGGGGGCACCTACGAGCAGTACTTC

D gene: NA
J gene: TRBJ2-5
V gene: TRBV6-6
clone size: once
CDR3 protein: CASRSEGGRETQYF
CDR3 DNA: TGTGCCAGCAGATCCGAGGGGGGCAGGGAGACCCAGTACTTC

D gene: NA
J gene: TRBJ1-4
V gene: TRBV7-2
clone size: NA
CDR3 protein: CASSPRLRGGNEKLFF
CDR3 DNA: TGTGCCAGCAGCCCTCGGTTGAGGGGGGGTAATGAAAAACTGTTTTTT

D gene: NA
J gene: TRBJ2-7
V gene: TRBV28
clone size: NA
CDR3 protein: CASSFGRANEQYF
CDR3 DNA: TGTGCCAGCAGTTTCGGGCGGGCGAACGAGCAGTACTTC

D gene: NA
J gene: TRBJ2-7
V gene: TRBV6-5
clone size: NA
CDR3 protein: CASSSWAEATYEQYF
CDR3 DNA: TGTGCCAGCAGTTCCTGGGCCGAGGCGACCTACGAGCAGTACTTC

D gene: NA
J gene: TRBJ2-1
V gene: TRBV5-1
clone size: NA
CDR3 protein: CASSSGTGASEQFF
CDR3 DNA: TGCGCCAGCAGCTCCGGGACCGGAGCATCTGAGCAGTTCTTC

D gene: NA
J gene: TRBJ2-3
V gene: TRBV11-2
clone size: NA
CDR3 protein: CASSRVRLRGNTDTQYF
CDR3 DNA: TGTGCCAGCAGCCGCGTCAGACTACGGGGAAACACAGATACGCAGTATTTT

D gene: NA
J gene: TRBJ2-3
V gene: TRBV19
clone size: NA
CDR3 protein: CASRELWRTDTQYF
CDR3 DNA: TGTGCCAGTCGGGAGCTGTGGCGCACAGATACGCAGTATTTT

D gene: NA
J gene: TRBJ1-2
V gene: TRBV28
clone size: NA
CDR3 protein: CASSFLGVGYGYTF
CDR3 DNA: TGTGCCAGCAGTTTTTTGGGGGTGGGCTATGGCTACACCTTC

D gene: NA
J gene: TRBJ1-5
V gene: TRBV28
clone size: NA
CDR3 protein: CASSLTGYQPQHF
CDR3 DNA: TGTGCCAGCAGTTTAACAGGGTACCAGCCCCAGCATTTT

D gene: NA
J gene: TRBJ1-4
V gene: TRBV30
clone size: NA
CDR3 protein: CAWGTRGNEKLFF
CDR3 DNA: TGTGCCTGGGGGACAAGAGGGAATGAAAAACTGTTTTTT

D gene: NA
J gene: TRBJ2-5
V gene: TRBV13
clone size: once
CDR3 protein: CASSPRDQETQYF
CDR3 DNA: TGTGCCAGCAGCCCACGGGACCAAGAGACCCAGTACTTC

D gene: TRBD2
J gene: TRBJ2-5
V gene: TRBV9
clone size: NA
CDR3 protein: CASSPRPSGRETQYF
CDR3 DNA: TGTGCCAGCAGCCCGAGGCCTAGCGGGAGAGAGACCCAGTACTTC

D gene: TRBD1
J gene: TRBJ2-3
V gene: TRBV7-9
clone size: NA
CDR3 protein: CASLRGQSTDTQYF
CDR3 DNA: TGTGCCAGTCTCAGGGGACAGAGCACAGATACGCAGTATTTT

D gene: NA
J gene: TRBJ2-3
V gene: TRBV5-1
clone size: NA
CDR3 protein: CASSPLGQGSTDTQYF
CDR3 DNA: TGCGCCAGCAGCCCTCTAGGCCAGGGAAGCACAGATACGCAGTATTTT

D gene: NA
J gene: TRBJ1-6
V gene: TRBV19
clone size: NA
CDR3 protein: CASSTRTENSPLHF
CDR3 DNA: TGTGCCAGTAGTACTCGGACAGAAAATTCACCCCTCCACTTT

D gene: NA
J gene: TRBJ1-4
V gene: TRBV4-3
clone size: NA
CDR3 protein: CASSQGQRGATNEKLFF
CDR3 DNA: TGCGCCAGCAGCCAAGGTCAAAGGGGAGCAACTAATGAAAAACTGTTTTTT

D gene: TRBD1
J gene: TRBJ2-3
V gene: TRBV18
clone size: NA
CDR3 protein: CASSRPGTGVADTQYF
CDR3 DNA: TGTGCCAGCTCACGACCGGGGACAGGGGTGGCAGATACGCAGTATTTT

D gene: NA
J gene: TRBJ1-1
V gene: TRBV6-1
clone size: NA
CDR3 protein: CASNFATEAFF
CDR3 DNA: TGTGCCAGCAACTTCGCCACTGAAGCTTTCTTT

D gene: TRBD2
J gene: TRBJ2-1
V gene: TRBV7-8
clone size: NA
CDR3 protein: CASSQRPGLDNEQFF
CDR3 DNA: TGTGCCAGCAGCCAAAGACCGGGACTAGACAATGAGCAGTTCTTC

D gene: NA
J gene: TRBJ1-5
V gene: TRBV2
clone size: NA
CDR3 protein: CASSPQGSNQPQHF
CDR3 DNA: TGTGCCAGCAGTCCACAGGGTAGCAATCAGCCCCAGCATTTT

D gene: NA
J gene: TRBJ2-6
V gene: TRBV7-2
clone size: NA
CDR3 protein: CASSLASRSGANVLTF
CDR3 DNA: TGTGCCAGCAGCTTGGCCTCGAGGAGCGGGGCCAACGTCCTGACTTTC

D gene: NA
J gene: TRBJ1-2
V gene: TRBV18
clone size: NA
CDR3 protein: CASSPLQDSSNYGYTF
CDR3 DNA: TGTGCCAGCTCACCCCTCCAGGACAGCTCTAACTATGGCTACACCTTC

D gene: NA
J gene: TRBJ2-7
V gene: TRBV15
clone size: NA
CDR3 protein: CATSRTTGTYYEQYF
CDR3 DNA: TGTGCCACCAGCAGAACAACAGGGACCTACTACGAGCAGTACTTC

D gene: TRBD1
J gene: TRBJ1-2
V gene: TRBV28
clone size: NA
CDR3 protein: CASRTPGQGYGYTF
CDR3 DNA: TGTGCCAGCAGAACCCCCGGACAGGGATATGGCTACACCTTC

D gene: NA
J gene: TRBJ2-4
V gene: TRBV11-2
clone size: NA
CDR3 protein: CASSLGGGDSEAKNIQYF
CDR3 DNA: TGTGCCAGCAGCTTAGGGGGAGGGGACAGCGAGGCCAAAAACATTCAGTACTTC

D gene: NA
J gene: TRBJ2-7
V gene: TRBV25-1
clone size: NA
CDR3 protein: CASSDRGASGTEQYF
CDR3 DNA: TGTGCCAGCAGTGACCGGGGGGCTAGCGGTACCGAGCAGTACTTC

D gene: NA
J gene: TRBJ1-2
V gene: TRBV29-1
clone size: NA
CDR3 protein: CSGIQGTNYGYTF
CDR3 DNA: TGCAGCGGAATCCAGGGGACCAACTATGGCTACACCTTC